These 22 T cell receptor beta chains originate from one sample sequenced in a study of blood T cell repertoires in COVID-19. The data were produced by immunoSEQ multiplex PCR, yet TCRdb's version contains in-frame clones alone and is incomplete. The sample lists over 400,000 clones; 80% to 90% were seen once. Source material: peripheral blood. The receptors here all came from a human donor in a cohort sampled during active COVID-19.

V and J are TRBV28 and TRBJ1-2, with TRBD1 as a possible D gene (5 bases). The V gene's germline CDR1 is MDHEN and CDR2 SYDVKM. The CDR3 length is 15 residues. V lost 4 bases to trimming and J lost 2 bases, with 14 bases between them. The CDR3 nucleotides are TGTGCCAGCAGTTCCGGGACTGGTCTCAACTATGGCTACACCTTC. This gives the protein CASSSGTGLNYGYTF.

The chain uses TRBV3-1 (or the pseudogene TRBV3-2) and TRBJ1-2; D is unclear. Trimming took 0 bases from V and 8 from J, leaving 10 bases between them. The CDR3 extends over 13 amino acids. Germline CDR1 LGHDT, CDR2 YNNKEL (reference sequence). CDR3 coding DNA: TGTGCCAGCAGCCAAGAATGGCGGGCAGGCTACACCTTC. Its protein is CASSQEWRAGYTF.

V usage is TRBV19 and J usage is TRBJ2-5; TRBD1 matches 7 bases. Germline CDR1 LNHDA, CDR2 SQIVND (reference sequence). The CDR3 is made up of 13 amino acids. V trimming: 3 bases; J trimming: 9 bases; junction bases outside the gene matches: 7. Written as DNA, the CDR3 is TGTGCCAGTAGTATGGGACAGAATATGGCCCAGTACTTC. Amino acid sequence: CASSMGQNMAQYF.

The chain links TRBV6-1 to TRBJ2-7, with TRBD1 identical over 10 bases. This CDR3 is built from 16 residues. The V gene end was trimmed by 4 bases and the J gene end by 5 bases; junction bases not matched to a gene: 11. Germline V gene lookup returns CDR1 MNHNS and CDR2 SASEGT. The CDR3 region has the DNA TGTGCCAGCAGTGTATCTCCGGGACAGGGGACTAACGAGCAGTACTTC. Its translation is CASSVSPGQGTNEQYF.

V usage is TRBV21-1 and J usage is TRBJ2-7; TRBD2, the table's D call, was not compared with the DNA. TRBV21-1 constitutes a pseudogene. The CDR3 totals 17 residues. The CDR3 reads CASSKALVLAGSYEQYF. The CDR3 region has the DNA TGTGCCAGCAGCAAAGCGCTGGTACTAGCAGGTTCGTACGAGCAGTACTTC.

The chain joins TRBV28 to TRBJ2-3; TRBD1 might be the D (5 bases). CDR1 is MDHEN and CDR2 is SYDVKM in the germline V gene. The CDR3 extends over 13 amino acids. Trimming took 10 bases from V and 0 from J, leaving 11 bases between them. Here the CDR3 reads CATFRGSTDTQYF. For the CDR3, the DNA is TGTGCCACCTTTAGGGGCAGCACAGATACGCAGTATTTT.

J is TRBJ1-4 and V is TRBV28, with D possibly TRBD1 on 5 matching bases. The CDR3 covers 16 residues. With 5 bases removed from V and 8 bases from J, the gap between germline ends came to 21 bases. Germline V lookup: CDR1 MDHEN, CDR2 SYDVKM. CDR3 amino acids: CASSPTGSGLAEKLFF. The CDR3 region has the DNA TGTGCCAGCAGTCCCACCGGGTCAGGGTTGGCCGAAAAACTGTTTTTT.

The CDR3 DNA follows: TGTGCCAGCAGCTCACTACAGGGGATCCCGCGAAAACTGTTTTTT. This encodes CASSSLQGIPRKLFF. V usage is TRBV7-8 and J usage is TRBJ1-4; TRBD1 matches at 7 bases. This CDR3 comprises 15 residues. With V trimmed by 4 bases and J by 10 bases, 12 bases remained unmatched. Germline V gene data show CDR1 as SGHVS and CDR2 as FQNEAQ.

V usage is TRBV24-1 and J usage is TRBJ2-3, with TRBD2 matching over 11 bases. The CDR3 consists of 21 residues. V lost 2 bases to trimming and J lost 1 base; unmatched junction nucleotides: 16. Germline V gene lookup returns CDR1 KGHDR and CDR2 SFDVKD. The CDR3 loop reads CATSDYQIRLAGRWGTDTQYF. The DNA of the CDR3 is TGTGCCACCAGTGATTACCAAATCCGACTAGCGGGACGGTGGGGCACAGATACGCAGTATTTT.

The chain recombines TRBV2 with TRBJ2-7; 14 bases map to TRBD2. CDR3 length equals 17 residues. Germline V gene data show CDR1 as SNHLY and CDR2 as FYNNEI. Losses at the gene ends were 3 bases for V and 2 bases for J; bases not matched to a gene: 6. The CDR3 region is CASSEGLAGESAYEQYF. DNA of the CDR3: TGTGCCAGCAGTGAGGGACTAGCGGGAGAGTCCGCCTACGAGCAGTACTTC.

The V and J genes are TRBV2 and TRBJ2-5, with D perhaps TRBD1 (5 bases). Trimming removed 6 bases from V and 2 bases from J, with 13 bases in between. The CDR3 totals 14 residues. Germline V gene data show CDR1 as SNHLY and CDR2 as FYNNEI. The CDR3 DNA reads TGTGCCAGCAGCTCTCCAGGGATACAAGAGACCCAGTACTTC. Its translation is CASSSPGIQETQYF.

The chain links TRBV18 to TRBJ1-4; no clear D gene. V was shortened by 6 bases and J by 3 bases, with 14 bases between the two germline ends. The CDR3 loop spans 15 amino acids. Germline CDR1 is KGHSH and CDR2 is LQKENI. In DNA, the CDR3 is TGTGCCAGCTCCCTCGGCGAGGGAGCTAATGAAAAACTGTTTTTT. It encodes CASSLGEGANEKLFF.

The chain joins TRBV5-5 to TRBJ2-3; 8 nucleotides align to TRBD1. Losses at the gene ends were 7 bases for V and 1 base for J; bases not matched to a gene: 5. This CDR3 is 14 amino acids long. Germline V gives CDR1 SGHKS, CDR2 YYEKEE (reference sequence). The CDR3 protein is CASHPGQGTDTQYF. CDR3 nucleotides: TGTGCCAGCCACCCGGGACAGGGCACAGATACGCAGTATTTT.

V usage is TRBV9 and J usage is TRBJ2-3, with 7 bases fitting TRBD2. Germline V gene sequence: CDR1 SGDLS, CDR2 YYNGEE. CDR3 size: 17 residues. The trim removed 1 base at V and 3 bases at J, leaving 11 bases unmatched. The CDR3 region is CASSVLGGSVETDTQYF. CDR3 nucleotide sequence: TGTGCCAGCAGCGTACTGGGCGGGAGCGTCGAGACAGATACGCAGTATTTT.

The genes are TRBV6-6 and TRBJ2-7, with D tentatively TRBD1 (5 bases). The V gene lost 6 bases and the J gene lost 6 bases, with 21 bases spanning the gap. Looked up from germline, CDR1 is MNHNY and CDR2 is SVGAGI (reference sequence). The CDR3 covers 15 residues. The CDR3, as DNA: TGTGCCAGCAGGCCCTCGGCAGGGTGGGTGGGCGAGCAGTACTTC. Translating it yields CASRPSAGWVGEQYF.

The CDR3 protein is CASSLKGGYTF. CDR3 coding DNA: TGTGCCAGCAGCCTCAAGGGGGGCTACACCTTC. The genes are TRBV9 and TRBJ1-2; possibly TRBD1 for D (5 bases). Germline CDR1 and CDR2: SGDLS and YYNGEE. CDR3 size: 11 residues. V gave up 4 bases and J gave up 8 bases, with 9 bases separating them.

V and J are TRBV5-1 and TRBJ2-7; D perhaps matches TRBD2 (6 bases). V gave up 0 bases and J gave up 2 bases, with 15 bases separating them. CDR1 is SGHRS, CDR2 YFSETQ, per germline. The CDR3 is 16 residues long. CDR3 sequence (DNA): TGCGCCAGCAGCTTGGGGTTTTCGGGGGAGGCCTACGAGCAGTACTTC. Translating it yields CASSLGFSGEAYEQYF.

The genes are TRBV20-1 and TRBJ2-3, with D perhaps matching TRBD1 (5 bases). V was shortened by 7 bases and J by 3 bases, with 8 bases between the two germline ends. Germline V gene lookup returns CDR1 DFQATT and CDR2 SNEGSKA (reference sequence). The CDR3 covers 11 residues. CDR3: CSGGLTDTQYF. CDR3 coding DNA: TGCAGTGGGGGCCTGACAGATACGCAGTATTTT.

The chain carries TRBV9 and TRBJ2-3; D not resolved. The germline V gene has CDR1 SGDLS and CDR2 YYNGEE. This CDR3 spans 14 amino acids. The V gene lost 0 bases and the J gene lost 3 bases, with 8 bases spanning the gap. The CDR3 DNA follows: TGTGCCAGCAGCGTAGAAGTGAGAACAGATACGCAGTATTTT. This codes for CASSVEVRTDTQYF.

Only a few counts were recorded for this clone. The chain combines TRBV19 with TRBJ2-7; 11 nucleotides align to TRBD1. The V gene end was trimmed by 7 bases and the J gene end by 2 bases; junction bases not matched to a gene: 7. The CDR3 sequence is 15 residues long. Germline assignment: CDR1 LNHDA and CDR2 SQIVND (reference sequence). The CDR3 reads CASTSGGQGAYEQYF. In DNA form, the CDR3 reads TGTGCCAGTACCTCAGGGGGACAGGGGGCCTACGAGCAGTACTTC.

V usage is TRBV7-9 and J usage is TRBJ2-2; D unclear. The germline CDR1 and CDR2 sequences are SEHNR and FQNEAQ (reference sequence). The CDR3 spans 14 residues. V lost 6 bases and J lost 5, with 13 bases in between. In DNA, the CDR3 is TGTGCCAGCAGTCGTACGGGTGGAACCGGGGAGCTGTTTTTT. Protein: CASSRTGGTGELFF.

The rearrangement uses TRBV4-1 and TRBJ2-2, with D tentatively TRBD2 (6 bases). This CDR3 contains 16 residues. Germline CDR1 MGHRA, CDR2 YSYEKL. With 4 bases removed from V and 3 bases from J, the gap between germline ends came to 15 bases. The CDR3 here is CASSPLGLTDTGELFF. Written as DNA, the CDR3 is TGCGCCAGCAGCCCCCTGGGACTGACTGACACCGGGGAGCTGTTTTTT.